The 29 T cell receptor beta chains in this list originate from one sample, sequenced in a study of shared clonotypes between healthy human individuals. Only in-frame clones appear in the TCRdb table, and some are missing; sequencing was by immunoSEQ multiplex PCR. The sample lists about 2.2 million clones; 93% were seen once. Terminally differentiated effector memory CD45RA+ cells were excluded by CCR7 positive selection of CD45RO-negative cells. The sample was naive CD8+ T cells from PBMCs. The receptors here all came from a man aged 18 to 30 in good health. Some clones in this sample may be carry-over from other donors' samples.

The CDR3 DNA reads as TGTGCCAGCAGTCTAGGACCAAGGGCAGATACGCAGTATTTT. It codes for CASSLGPRADTQYF. The V call is TRBV27, the J call TRBJ2-3; D ambiguous. The CDR3 is made up of 14 amino acids. Germline CDR1 is MNHEY and CDR2 is SMNVEV (reference sequence). The ends were cut back, 5 bases at V and 4 bases at J, with 13 bases in the middle.

The gene calls are TRBV28 and TRBJ2-2; D gene ambiguous. Germline V gene lookup returns CDR1 MDHEN and CDR2 SYDVKM. This CDR3 is 14 amino acids long. V was pared by 2 bases and J by 2 bases, with 6 bases between. The CDR3 bases are TGTGCCAGCAGTTTAAGGGCAAACACCGGGGAGCTGTTTTTT. Translating it yields CASSLRANTGELFF.

The genes are TRBV28 and TRBJ2-3; 10 positions agree with TRBD2. Germline assignment: CDR1 MDHEN and CDR2 SYDVKM. The CDR3 is 19 amino acids. With 6 bases clipped from V and 2 bases from J, the junction kept 17 bases outside the gene matches. The CDR3 DNA reads TGTGCCAGCAGCAAACCCAGCGGGAGGGCCGTGTCGAACACAGATACGCAGTATTTT. This codes for CASSKPSGRAVSNTDTQYF.

The V and J genes are TRBV13 and TRBJ2-7; 7 bases agree with TRBD2. CDR1 PRHDT and CDR2 FYEKMQ come from the germline V gene (reference sequence). V lost 7 bases and J lost 2; bases outside the gene matches: 11. The CDR3 runs 15 residues. The CDR3 spells CASTTRASGAYEQYF. In nucleotides, the CDR3 is TGTGCCAGCACCACCCGGGCTAGCGGCGCCTACGAGCAGTACTTC.

J is TRBJ2-7 and V is TRBV20-1; a possible D gene is TRBD1 (8 bases). From germline, CDR1 is DFQATT and CDR2 SNEGSKA (reference sequence). The CDR3 totals 11 residues. In DNA, the CDR3 is TGCTGTCGGGGGGACAGGCCTGAGCAGTACTTC. Amino acids: CCRGDRPEQYF.

V and J are TRBV13 and TRBJ2-5, with 12 positions matching TRBD1. From germline, CDR1 is PRHDT and CDR2 FYEKMQ (reference sequence). The CDR3 length is 14 residues. After removal of 4 bases from V and 4 bases from J, the junction contained 1 base not matched to a gene. Written as DNA, the CDR3 is TGTGCCAGCAGCTCGGGACAGGGGGCAGAGACCCAGTACTTC. Its protein product is CASSSGQGAETQYF.

The rearrangement joins TRBV5-6 to TRBJ2-7; 11 bases are a match to TRBD2. Germline values: CDR1 SGHDT, CDR2 YYEEEE. The CDR3 covers 15 residues. Unmatched junction bases numbered 5, after V lost 3 bases and J lost 3 bases. The CDR3 DNA sequence: TGTGCCAGCAGCTGGGGGACTAGCGGACTCTACGAGCAGTACTTC. It yields the protein CASSWGTSGLYEQYF.

This clone was seen a single time. The chain uses TRBV28 and TRBJ2-3; 8 nucleotides agree with TRBD2. V shed 2 bases, J shed 1 base, and the junction held 5 bases outside the gene matches. Germline-derived CDR1 and CDR2 are MDHEN and SYDVKM. This CDR3 region has 16 residues. The CDR3: CASSLLAGVRTDTQYF. CDR3 bases: TGTGCCAGCAGTTTACTAGCGGGCGTTCGCACAGATACGCAGTATTTT.

The gene calls are TRBV29-1 and TRBJ1-1; 9 positions agree with TRBD1. The junction had 6 bases not matched to a gene; V was cut back by 3 bases and J by 7 bases. The CDR3 runs 13 residues. CDR1 and CDR2 from the germline V gene are SQVTM and ANQGSEA. In nucleotides, the CDR3 is TGCAGCGTTGAGGGACAGGGATTTGGTGAAGCTTTCTTT. Protein product: CSVEGQGFGEAFF.

This chain connects TRBV4-1 to TRBJ2-1; D may be TRBD2 (5 bases). This CDR3 spans 16 amino acids. Trimming took off 3 bases at V and 3 bases at J, with 15 bases between the two ends. Per germline, CDR1 MGHRA and CDR2 YSYEKL. CDR3 residues: CASSHIARGNYNEQFF. The CDR3 DNA reads as TGCGCCAGCAGCCATATAGCGAGAGGGAACTACAATGAGCAGTTCTTC.

The J gene is TRBJ2-2, the V gene TRBV9; 8 bases match TRBD1. From germline, CDR1 is SGDLS and CDR2 YYNGEE. Trimming at V came to 4 bases and at J to 5 bases, leaving 13 bases not matched to a gene. The CDR3 loop spans 17 amino acids. The CDR3 nucleotides read TGTGCCAGCAGCCCCAAGGGGGTCAGGGGGCCGACCGGGGAGCTGTTTTTT. Amino acid sequence: CASSPKGVRGPTGELFF. The entire variable domain, with the rest obtained from reference TRBV9 and TRBJ2-2, is as follows: DSGVTQTPKHLITATGQRVTLRCSPRSGDLSVYWYQQSLDQGLQFLIQYYNGEERAKGNILERFSAQQFPDLHSELNLSSLELGDSALYFCASSPKGVRGPTGELFFGEGSRLTVL.

The V call is TRBV15, the J call TRBJ1-5; TRBD1 is a possible D gene (6 bases). This CDR3 spans 15 amino acids. V lost 1 base and J 6 bases, leaving 13 bases between the germline ends. Germline V CDR1 and CDR2: LNHNV, YYDKDF (reference sequence). CDR3 sequence: CATSRGRGAAQPQHF. CDR3 DNA: TGTGCCACCAGCAGAGGGCGGGGGGCAGCTCAGCCCCAGCATTTT.

This chain uses TRBV7-9 with TRBJ2-1, with 7 bases aligning to TRBD2. This CDR3 has 16 amino acids. The V and J ends lost 0 bases and 4 bases, in that order; junction bases with no gene match: 6. CDR1 and CDR2 from the germline V gene are SEHNR and FQNEAQ (reference sequence). CDR3 nucleotides: TGTGCCAGCAGCTTAGCGGACGGGAGGCGGTACAATGAGCAGTTCTTC. This encodes CASSLADGRRYNEQFF. Looking up the rest from reference TRBV7-9 and TRBJ2-1 gives the full variable domain: DTGVSQNPRHKITKRGQNVTFRCDPISEHNRLYWYRQTLGQGPEFLTYFQNEAQLEKSRLLSDRFSAERPKGSFSTLEIQRTEQGDSAMYLCASSLADGRRYNEQFFGPGTRLTVL.

The chain employs TRBV2 and TRBJ2-7; D call uncertain. With 4 bases removed from V and 6 bases from J, the gap between germline ends came to 4 bases. Germline CDR1 SNHLY, CDR2 FYNNEI. The CDR3 is 10 residues long. CDR3 sequence reads: CASSAREQYF. For the CDR3, the DNA is TGTGCCAGCAGTGCTCGCGAGCAGTACTTC.

This rearrangement joins TRBV27 to TRBJ2-7; perhaps TRBD1 as D (7 bases). CDR1 MNHEY and CDR2 SMNVEV come from the germline V gene (reference sequence). Trimming left V 3 bases short and J 2 bases short, with 14 bases between. The CDR3 extends over 15 amino acids. The CDR3 here is CASSFSPGGTYEQYF. The DNA for the CDR3 is TGTGCCAGCAGTTTCTCGCCAGGGGGGACCTACGAGCAGTACTTC.

V and J are TRBV19 and TRBJ2-2, with 7 bases lining up with TRBD2. Germline CDR1 is LNHDA and CDR2 is SQIVND (reference sequence). V lost 5 bases to trimming and J lost 3 bases; unmatched junction nucleotides: 6. This CDR3 region has 15 residues. The CDR3 region is CASSGGGPYTGELFF. The CDR3 DNA reads TGTGCCAGTAGTGGGGGAGGGCCTTACACCGGGGAGCTGTTTTTT.

This chain connects TRBV11-2 to TRBJ1-2; no firm D call. Trimming took 4 bases from V and 4 from J, leaving 10 bases between them. This CDR3 region has 13 residues. Germline values: CDR1 SGHAT, CDR2 FQNNGV. The CDR3 coding sequence is TGTGCCAGCAGCTCCCGGGAAGGCTATGGCTACACCTTC. Its protein is CASSSREGYGYTF.

The rearrangement links TRBV5-6 to TRBJ2-7, with TRBD1 matching over 7 bases. Losses at the gene ends were 0 bases for V and 9 bases for J; bases not matched to a gene: 3. Germline CDR1 SGHDT, CDR2 YYEEEE. This CDR3 region has 12 residues. The CDR3 bases are TGTGCCAGCAGCTTGGAGGCAGGGGGGCAGTACTTC. Protein: CASSLEAGGQYF.

This chain links TRBV6-5 with TRBJ2-7; 9 nucleotides match TRBD2. V shed 6 bases, J shed 2 bases, and the junction held 2 bases outside the gene matches. This CDR3 has 13 amino acids. Germline V gene data show CDR1 as MNHEY and CDR2 as SVGAGI. CDR3 sequence (DNA): TGTGCCAGCAGGCGGGAGGGGACCTACGAGCAGTACTTC. Its translation: CASRREGTYEQYF.

About this clone itself: Within the sample, other DNA sequences also encode this same CDR3. The V and J genes are TRBV9 and TRBJ2-2; a possible D gene is TRBD2 (6 bases). Germline CDR1 is SGDLS and CDR2 is YYNGEE. This CDR3 comprises 13 residues. V was clipped by 4 bases and J by 7 bases, with 11 bases between them. CDR3 region: CASSRDSDGELFF. As DNA, the CDR3 is TGTGCCAGCAGCCGGGACTCGGACGGGGAGCTGTTTTTT.

This clone appeared once. V usage is TRBV5-4 and J usage is TRBJ2-1, with 10 bases that match TRBD2. Germline V gives CDR1 SGHNT, CDR2 YYREEE (reference sequence). V trimming: 0 bases; J trimming: 7 bases; junction bases outside the gene matches: 4. This CDR3 is 15 amino acids long. The chain's CDR3 is CASSLVPSGSNEQFF. The CDR3 DNA is TGTGCCAGCAGCTTGGTGCCTAGCGGGAGTAATGAGCAGTTCTTC.

This chain connects TRBV29-1 to TRBJ2-6, with D unclear. In germline, CDR1 is SQVTM, CDR2 ANQGSEA. Trimming removed 0 bases at V and 0 bases at J, with 21 bases between. This CDR3 comprises 20 residues. CDR3 DNA: TGCAGCGTTGAAGAGGAAGGGCCACTTTCGGCACTCTCTGGGGCCAACGTCCTGACTTTC. Translated, it gives CSVEEEGPLSALSGANVLTF. Based on the CDR3 plus reference TRBV29-1 and TRBJ2-6, the full variable domain is SAVISQKPSRDICQRGTSLTIQCQVDSQVTMMFWYRQQPGQSLTLIATANQGSEATYESGFVIDKFPISRPNLTFSTLTVSNMSPEDSSIYLCSVEEEGPLSALSGANVLTFGAGSRLTVL.

This chain uses TRBV7-9 with TRBJ2-1, with D possibly TRBD1 on 5 matching bases. The germline gives CDR1 SEHNR, CDR2 FQNEAQ (reference sequence). CDR3 length equals 15 residues. V lost 6 bases to trimming and J lost 6 bases, with 18 bases between them. CDR3 region: CASRSTAQTGNEQFF. The CDR3 bases are TGTGCCAGCAGGTCGACAGCTCAAACGGGCAATGAGCAGTTCTTC. Full variable domain (remainder filled in from reference TRBV7-9 and TRBJ2-1): DTGVSQNPRHKITKRGQNVTFRCDPISEHNRLYWYRQTLGQGPEFLTYFQNEAQLEKSRLLSDRFSAERPKGSFSTLEIQRTEQGDSAMYLCASRSTAQTGNEQFFGPGTRLTVL.

V gene TRBV9 combines with J gene TRBJ2-3; D is perhaps TRBD2 (5 bases). V shed 3 bases and J shed 1 base, with 15 bases lying between them. This CDR3 is built from 16 residues. Germline-derived CDR1 and CDR2 are SGDLS and YYNGEE. For the CDR3, the DNA is TGTGCCAGCAGCGGCTTGTTCGGTAGCGGCACAGATACGCAGTATTTT. Amino acids: CASSGLFGSGTDTQYF.

In this sample, this clone turned up once. This rearrangement joins TRBV4-1 to TRBJ2-7; possible D gene TRBD1, 6 bases. The CDR3 totals 16 residues. CDR1 is MGHRA and CDR2 is YSYEKL in the germline V gene. Deletions cut 3 bases from V and 0 bases from J, with 15 bases between. The CDR3 region has the DNA TGCGCCAGCAGCCACCTAACCGGGACAAGCTCCTACGAGCAGTACTTC. It specifies CASSHLTGTSSYEQYF.

V is TRBV11-2 and J is TRBJ1-2; D is unclear. The V end was cut by 0 bases, the J end by 3 bases, with 17 bases between. The CDR3 is 17 amino acids. The germline V gene has CDR1 SGHAT and CDR2 FQNNGV. The CDR3 DNA follows: TGTGCCAGCAGCTTAGATGGTCGGCAGGCCGCCCACTATGGCTACACCTTC. It yields the protein CASSLDGRQAAHYGYTF.

Remarks on this clone: Other DNA sequences in this sample translate to the same CDR3. CDR3: CASSVSGGSYNEQFF. CDR3 sequence (DNA): TGTGCCAGCAGCGTAAGCGGTGGCTCCTACAATGAGCAGTTCTTC. The chain combines TRBV9 with TRBJ2-1; D might be TRBD2 (5 bases). The germline V gene has CDR1 SGDLS and CDR2 YYNGEE. This CDR3 is built from 15 residues. V was trimmed by 1 base and J by 0 bases, leaving 8 bases between them.

V and J are TRBV19 and TRBJ2-7; a possible D gene is TRBD2 (5 bases). The germline gives CDR1 LNHDA, CDR2 SQIVND (reference sequence). The CDR3 is made up of 15 amino acids. Trimming cost V 5 bases and J 2 bases, with 16 bases left between them. CDR3 sequence: CASSALLDYPYEQYF. CDR3 DNA: TGTGCCAGTAGTGCCCTGCTAGACTACCCCTACGAGCAGTACTTC. The whole variable domain, filled in from reference TRBV19 and TRBJ2-7, reads DGGITQSPKYLFRKEGQNVTLSCEQNLNHDAMYWYRQDPGQGLRLIYYSQIVNDFQKGDIAEGYSVSREKKESFPLTVTSAQKNPTAFYLCASSALLDYPYEQYFGPGTRLTVT.

The chain employs TRBV10-1 and TRBJ2-7, with 12 bases identical to TRBD2. V was pared by 1 base and J by 6 bases, with 4 bases of the junction left unmatched. This CDR3 has 15 residues. From germline, CDR1 is WNHNN and CDR2 SYGVQD (reference sequence). CDR3 nucleotides: TGCGCCAGCAGTGAGTGGCCTAGCGGGAGGGGCGAGCAGTACTTC. It yields the protein CASSEWPSGRGEQYF.